This record concerns one T cell receptor (beta chain) sequence. The sample is drawn from a study of blood T cell repertoires in COVID-19. Study background: COVID-19 samples collected from the United States, Italy and Spain covered acute and convalescent phases. T cells, B-cell-depleted T cells, or PBMCs supplied cDNA or gDNA.

How the authors handled the data: Using reference gene primer amplification, nucleated cell counts were estimated. Measured with immunoSEQ multiplex PCR; TCRdb has only the in-frame clones, and not every one. The DNA gave D and trimming, while V, J and clone size come from that table. The table shows some 200,000 clones, with 80% to 90% occurring only once. Per the germline V gene, CDR1 is LNHDA and CDR2 is SQIVND (reference sequence). This CDR3 region has 13 residues. V lost 7 bases and J 7 bases, leaving 14 bases between the germline ends. This receptor was obtained from a woman between 40 and 55 years old with acute COVID-19. The chain carries TRBV19 and TRBJ1-5; D uncertain. The sample comprised PBMCs or T cells enriched from blood (not recorded which). The CDR3 protein is CASIEGGGQPQHF. The CDR3 region has the DNA TGTGCCAGTATAGAGGGTGGTGGGCAGCCCCAGCATTTT.